This T cell receptor beta chain is from a study of cytomegalovirus exposure and HLA in healthy donors. Whole-study results and caveats: Indistinguishability led to the exclusion of some V segments, TRBV6-2 and TRBV6-3 included.

CDR1 and CDR2 from the germline V gene are LNHNV and YYDKDF (reference sequence). The length of the CDR3 is 14 residues. With 8 bases removed from V and 0 bases from J, the gap between germline ends came to 11 bases. This clone turned up a few times. The target antigen is unknown. Researchers ran the PCR with 60 Vbeta and 13 Jbeta primers. Produced via immunoSEQ multiplex PCR; TCRdb's table is partial and in-frame only. Of about 160,000 clones listed, roughly 85% were seen once; the top ten hold approximately 1.3%. The source material was PBMCs. The receptor was derived from a man aged 30-40 years in good health and CMV-seronegative. The V call is TRBV15, the J call TRBJ1-3; the D is unclear. The CDR3 loop is CATHDSSSGNTIYF. CDR3 sequence (DNA): TGTGCCACCCATGACTCCAGCTCTGGAAACACCATATATTTT.